This T cell receptor (beta chain) emerged from a study of somatic mutations in cytotoxic T cells in rheumatoid arthritis. Overall study findings and caveats: Comparison of CD8+ T-cell clonality between rheumatoid arthritis patients and age-matched healthy controls yielded no significant difference.

The CDR3 sequence is 14 residues long. Looked up from germline, CDR1 is SGHVS and CDR2 is FQNEAQ. V gave up 5 bases and J gave up 4 bases, with 14 bases separating them. Data came from immunoSEQ multiplex PCR; TCRdb stores just in-frame clones and leaves some out. In the table there are 7,400 or so clones, 75% to 90% of which are singletons. The sample holds one count of this clone. What it binds is unknown. V usage is TRBV7-8 and J usage is TRBJ1-2; D is perhaps TRBD1 (6 bases). The receptor was derived from a woman aged 70-85 years with rheumatoid arthritis. Input material: CD8+ T cells sorted from blood. The DNA for the CDR3 is TGTGCCAGCAGCCCACCGGACAGAATCTATGGCTACACCTTC. Encoded protein: CASSPPDRIYGYTF.